At least ten counts were recorded for the clone carrying this T cell receptor (beta chain). CDR1 is ENHRY, CDR2 SYGVKD, per germline. J lost 4 bases, V lost 9 bases, and 7 bases had no gene match. This CDR3 contains 14 residues. One entry per CDR3 protein results from TCRdb running MiXCR on the RT-PCR reads. The sample lists 650,000 to 800,000 distinct CDR3 sequences, approximately 15% occurring once. This TCR derives from a female donor in good health, serving as a healthy control. The chain combines TRBV10-3 with TRBJ2-3; 10 positions match TRBD2. Sequences were obtained from memory CD4+ T cells from blood. As DNA, the CDR3 is TGTGCCATTAGTCCTAGCGGGAGTTCAGATACGCAGTATTTT. Its protein product is CAISPSGSSDTQYF.